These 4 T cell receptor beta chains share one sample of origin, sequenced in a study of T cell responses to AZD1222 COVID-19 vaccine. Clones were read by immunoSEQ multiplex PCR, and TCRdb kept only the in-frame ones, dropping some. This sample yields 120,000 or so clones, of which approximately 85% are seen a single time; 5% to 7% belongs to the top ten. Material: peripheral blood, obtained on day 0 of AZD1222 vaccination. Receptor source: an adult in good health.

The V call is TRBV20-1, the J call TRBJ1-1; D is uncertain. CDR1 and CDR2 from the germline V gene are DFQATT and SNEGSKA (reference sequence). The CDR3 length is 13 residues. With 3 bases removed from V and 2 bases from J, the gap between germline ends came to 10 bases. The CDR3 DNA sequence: TGCAGTGCTAGTACTCCTACCAACACTGAAGCTTTCTTT. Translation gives CSASTPTNTEAFF.

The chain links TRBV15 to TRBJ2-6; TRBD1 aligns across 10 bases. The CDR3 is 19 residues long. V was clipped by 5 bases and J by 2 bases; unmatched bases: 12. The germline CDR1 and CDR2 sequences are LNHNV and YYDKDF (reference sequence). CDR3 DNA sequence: TGTGCCACCAGCGGACCCGGGGACAGGGGTCGGCCTGGGGCCAACGTCCTGACTTTC. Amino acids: CATSGPGDRGRPGANVLTF.

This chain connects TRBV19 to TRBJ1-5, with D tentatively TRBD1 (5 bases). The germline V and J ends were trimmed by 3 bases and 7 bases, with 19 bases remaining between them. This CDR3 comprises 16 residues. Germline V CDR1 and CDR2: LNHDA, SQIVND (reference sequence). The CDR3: CASSIGGAGLRQPQHF. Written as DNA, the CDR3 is TGTGCCAGTAGTATCGGTGGGGCAGGCCTTAGGCAGCCCCAGCATTTT.

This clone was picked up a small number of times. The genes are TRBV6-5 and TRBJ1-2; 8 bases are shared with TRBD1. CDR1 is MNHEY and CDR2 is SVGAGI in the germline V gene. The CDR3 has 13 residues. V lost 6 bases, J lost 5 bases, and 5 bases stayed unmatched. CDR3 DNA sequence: TGTGCCAGCAGGATGGGACAGGCTTATGGCTACACCTTC. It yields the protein CASRMGQAYGYTF.